This T cell receptor (beta chain) was identified in a study of blood T cells in healthy people across ages. General study results and limits: Long-lived donors exceeded aged donors in naive CD4+ cells and diversity.

A second about 6 to 11 cycle PCR used barcoded and J-beta primers. MiXCR was run by TCRdb on the 5' RACE reads, yielding one entry per CDR3 protein. This table has more than 550,000 distinct CDR3 sequences, 22% appearing once. The table lists this clonotype with a few counts. Its cognate antigen is unknown. Per the germline V gene, CDR1 is DFQATT and CDR2 is SNEGSKA (reference sequence). The CDR3 loop spans 15 amino acids. Trimming removed 4 bases from V and 2 bases from J, with 15 bases in between. The V call is TRBV20-1, the J call TRBJ2-1, with a weak D call TRBD2 (6 bases). Sequencing was carried out using blood. The sequence was obtained from a man aged 70-80 years in good health. The CDR3 DNA is TGCAGTGCTATTTCCGGGACTGACCCCTACAATGAGCAGTTCTTC. Residues: CSAISGTDPYNEQFF.